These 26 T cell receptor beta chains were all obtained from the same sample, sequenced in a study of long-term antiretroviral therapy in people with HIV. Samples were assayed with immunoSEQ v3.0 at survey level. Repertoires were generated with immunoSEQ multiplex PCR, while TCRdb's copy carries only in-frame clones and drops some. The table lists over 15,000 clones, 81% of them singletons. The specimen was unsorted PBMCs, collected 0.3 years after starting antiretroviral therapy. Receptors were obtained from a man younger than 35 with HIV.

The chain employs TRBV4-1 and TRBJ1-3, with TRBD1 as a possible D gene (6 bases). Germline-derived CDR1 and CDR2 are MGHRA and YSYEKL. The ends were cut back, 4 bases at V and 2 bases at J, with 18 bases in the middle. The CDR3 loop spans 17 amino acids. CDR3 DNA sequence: TGCGCCAGCAGCCGAATGCCGGGGGCGCAGGCTGGAAACACCATATATTTT. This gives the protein CASSRMPGAQAGNTIYF.

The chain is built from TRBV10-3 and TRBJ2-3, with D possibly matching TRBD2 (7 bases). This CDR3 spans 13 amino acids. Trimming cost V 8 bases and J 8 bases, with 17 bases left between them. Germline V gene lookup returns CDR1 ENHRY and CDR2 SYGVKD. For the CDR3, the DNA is TGTGCCATCTCCGAGGGGGGGCCAGGTACGCAGTATTTT. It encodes CAISEGGPGTQYF.

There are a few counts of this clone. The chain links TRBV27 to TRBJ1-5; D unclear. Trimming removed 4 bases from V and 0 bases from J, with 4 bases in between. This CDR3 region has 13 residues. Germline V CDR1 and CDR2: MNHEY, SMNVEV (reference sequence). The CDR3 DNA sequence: TGTGCCAGCAGTTACTATAGCAATCAGCCCCAGCATTTT. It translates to CASSYYSNQPQHF.

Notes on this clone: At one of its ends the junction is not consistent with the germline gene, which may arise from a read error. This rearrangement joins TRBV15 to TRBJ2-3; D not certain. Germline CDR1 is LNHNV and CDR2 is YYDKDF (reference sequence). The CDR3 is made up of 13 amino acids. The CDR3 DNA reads TGTGCCACCAGCGGAGAAGCGACCGATACGCAGTATTTT. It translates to CATSGEATDTQYF.

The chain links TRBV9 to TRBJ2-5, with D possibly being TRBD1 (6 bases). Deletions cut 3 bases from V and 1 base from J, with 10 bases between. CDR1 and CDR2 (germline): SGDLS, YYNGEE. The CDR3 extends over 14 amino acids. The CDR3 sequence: CASSADRRQETQYF. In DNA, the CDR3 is TGTGCCAGCAGCGCCGACAGGCGCCAAGAGACCCAGTACTTC.

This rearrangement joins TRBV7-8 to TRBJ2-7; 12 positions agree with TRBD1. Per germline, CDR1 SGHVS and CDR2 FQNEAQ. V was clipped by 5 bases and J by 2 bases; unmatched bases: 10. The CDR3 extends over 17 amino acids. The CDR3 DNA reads TGTGCCAGCAGCATCCCACCGGGACAGGGGGCAACCTACGAGCAGTACGTC. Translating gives CASSIPPGQGATYEQYV.

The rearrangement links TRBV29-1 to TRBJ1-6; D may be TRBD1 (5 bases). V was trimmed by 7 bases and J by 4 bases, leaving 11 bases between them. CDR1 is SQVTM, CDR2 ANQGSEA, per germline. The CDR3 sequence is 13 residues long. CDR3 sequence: CSARQSYNSPLHF. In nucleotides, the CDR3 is TGCAGCGCTCGACAGTCTTATAATTCACCCCTCCACTTT.

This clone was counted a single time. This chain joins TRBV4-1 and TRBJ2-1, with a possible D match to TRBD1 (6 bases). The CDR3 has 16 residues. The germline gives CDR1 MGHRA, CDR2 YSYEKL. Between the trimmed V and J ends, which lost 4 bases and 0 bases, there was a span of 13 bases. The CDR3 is CASSRTQGNSYNEQFF. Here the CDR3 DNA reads TGCGCCAGCAGCCGTACCCAGGGGAACTCCTACAATGAGCAGTTCTTC.

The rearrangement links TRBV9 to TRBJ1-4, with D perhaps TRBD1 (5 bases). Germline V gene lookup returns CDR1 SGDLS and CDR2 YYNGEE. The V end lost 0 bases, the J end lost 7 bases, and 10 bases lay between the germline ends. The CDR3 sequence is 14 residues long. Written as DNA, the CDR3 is TGTGCCAGCAGCGTAGGGGGGGGTGGTGAAAAACTGTTTTTT. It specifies CASSVGGGGEKLFF.

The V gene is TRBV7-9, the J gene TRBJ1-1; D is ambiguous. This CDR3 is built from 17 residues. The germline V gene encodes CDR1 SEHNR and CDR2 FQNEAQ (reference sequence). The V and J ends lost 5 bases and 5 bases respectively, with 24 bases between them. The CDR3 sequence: CASSPRTGPPDGTEAFF. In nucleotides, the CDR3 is TGTGCCAGCAGCCCCCGCACCGGGCCCCCAGACGGGACTGAAGCTTTCTTT.

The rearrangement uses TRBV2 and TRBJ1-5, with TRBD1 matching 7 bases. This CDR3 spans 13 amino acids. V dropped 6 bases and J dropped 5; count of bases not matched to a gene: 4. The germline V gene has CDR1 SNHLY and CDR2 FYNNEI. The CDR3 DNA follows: TGTGCCAGCAGCCGGGACAGCTATCAGCCCCAGCATTTT. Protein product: CASSRDSYQPQHF. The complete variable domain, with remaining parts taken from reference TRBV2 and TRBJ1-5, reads EPEVTQTPSHQVTQMGQEVILRCVPISNHLYFYWYRQILGQKVEFLVSFYNNEISEKSEIFDDQFSVERPDGSNFTLKIRSTKLEDSAMYFCASSRDSYQPQHFGDGTRLSIL.

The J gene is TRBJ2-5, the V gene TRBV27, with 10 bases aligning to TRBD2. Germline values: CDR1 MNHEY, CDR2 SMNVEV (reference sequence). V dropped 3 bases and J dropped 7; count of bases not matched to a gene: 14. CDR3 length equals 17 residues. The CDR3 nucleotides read TGTGCCAGCAGTTTTGAGAGCGGGGGGGTCGGATCCGGGACCCAGTACTTC. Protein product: CASSFESGGVGSGTQYF.

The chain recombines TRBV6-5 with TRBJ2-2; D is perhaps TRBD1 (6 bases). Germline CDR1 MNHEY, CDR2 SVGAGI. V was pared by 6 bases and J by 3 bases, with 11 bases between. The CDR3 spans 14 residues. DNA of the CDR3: TGTGCCAGCAGAAGACAGGACGACACCGGGGAGCTGTTTTTT. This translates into CASRRQDDTGELFF.

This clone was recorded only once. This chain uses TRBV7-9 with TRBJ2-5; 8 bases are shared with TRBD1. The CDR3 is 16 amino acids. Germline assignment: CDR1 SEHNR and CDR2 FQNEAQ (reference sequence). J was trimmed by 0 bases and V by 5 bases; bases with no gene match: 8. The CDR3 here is CASSPRTGTYQETQYF. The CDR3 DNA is TGTGCCAGCAGCCCGCGGACAGGGACTTACCAAGAGACCCAGTACTTC.

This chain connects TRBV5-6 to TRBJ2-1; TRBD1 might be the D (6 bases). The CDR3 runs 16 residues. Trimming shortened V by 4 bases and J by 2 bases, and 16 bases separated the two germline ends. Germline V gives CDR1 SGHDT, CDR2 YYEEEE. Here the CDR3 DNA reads TGTGCCAGCAGCCCACCCGGACAGTTGACCTACAATGAGCAGTTCTTC. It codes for CASSPPGQLTYNEQFF. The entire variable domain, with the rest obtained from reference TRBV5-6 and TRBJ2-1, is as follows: DAGVTQSPTHLIKTRGQQVTLRCSPKSGHDTVSWYQQALGQGPQFIFQYYEEEERQRGNFPDRFSGHQFPNYSSELNVNALLLGDSALYLCASSPPGQLTYNEQFFGPGTRLTVL.

The CDR3 here is CASSPGLREGTQYF. The CDR3 bases are TGTGCCAGCAGCCCGGGACTCAGGGAGGGGACCCAGTACTTC. The chain carries TRBV11-2 and TRBJ2-5; 7 bases align to TRBD2. V gave up 5 bases and J gave up 7 bases; unmatched junction bases: 10. The germline gives CDR1 SGHAT, CDR2 FQNNGV. The CDR3 runs to 14 residues.

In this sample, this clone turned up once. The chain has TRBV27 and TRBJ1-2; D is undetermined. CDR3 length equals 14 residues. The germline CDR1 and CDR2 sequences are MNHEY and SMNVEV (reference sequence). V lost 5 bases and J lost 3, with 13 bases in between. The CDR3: CASSPEGKYYGYTF. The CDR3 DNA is TGTGCCAGCAGTCCAGAGGGCAAATACTATGGCTACACCTTC.

CDR3 bases: TGCAGCGTCACAGGGATTCGGGACACCGGGGAGCTGTTTTTT. Protein sequence: CSVTGIRDTGELFF. The chain combines TRBV29-1 with TRBJ2-2, with D tentatively TRBD1 (6 bases). Germline lookup yields CDR1 SQVTM and CDR2 ANQGSEA. The ends were cut back, 6 bases at V and 3 bases at J, with 14 bases in the middle. This CDR3 contains 14 residues.

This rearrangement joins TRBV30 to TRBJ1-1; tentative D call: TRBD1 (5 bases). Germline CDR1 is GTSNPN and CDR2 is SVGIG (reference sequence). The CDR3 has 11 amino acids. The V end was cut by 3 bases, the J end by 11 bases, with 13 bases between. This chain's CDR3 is CAWSKGVWAFF. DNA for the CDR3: TGTGCCTGGAGCAAAGGGGTATGGGCTTTCTTT.

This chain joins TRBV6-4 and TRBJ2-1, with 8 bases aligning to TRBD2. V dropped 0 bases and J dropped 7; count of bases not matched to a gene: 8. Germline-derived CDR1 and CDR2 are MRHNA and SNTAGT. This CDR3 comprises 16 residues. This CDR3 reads CASSDSYGGAWNEQFF. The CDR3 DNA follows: TGTGCCAGCAGTGACTCGTACGGGGGGGCTTGGAATGAGCAGTTCTTC.

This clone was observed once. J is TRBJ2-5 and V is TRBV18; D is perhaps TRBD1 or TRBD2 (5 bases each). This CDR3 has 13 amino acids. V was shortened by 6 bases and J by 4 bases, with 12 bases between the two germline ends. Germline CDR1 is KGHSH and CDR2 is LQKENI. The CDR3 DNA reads TGTGCCAGCTCCCCCAGGGACGGAGAGACCCAGTACTTC. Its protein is CASSPRDGETQYF. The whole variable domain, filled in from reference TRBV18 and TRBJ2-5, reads NAGVMQNPRHLVRRRGQEARLRCSPMKGHSHVYWYRQLPEEGLKFMVYLQKENIIDESGMPKERFSAEFPKEGPSILRIQQVVRGDSAAYFCASSPRDGETQYFGPGTRLLVL.

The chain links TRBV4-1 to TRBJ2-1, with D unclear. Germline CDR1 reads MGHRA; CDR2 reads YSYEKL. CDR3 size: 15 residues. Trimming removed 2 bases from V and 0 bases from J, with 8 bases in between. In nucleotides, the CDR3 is TGCGCCAGCAGCCAACCGGAGAGCTCCTACAATGAGCAGTTCTTC. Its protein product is CASSQPESSYNEQFF.

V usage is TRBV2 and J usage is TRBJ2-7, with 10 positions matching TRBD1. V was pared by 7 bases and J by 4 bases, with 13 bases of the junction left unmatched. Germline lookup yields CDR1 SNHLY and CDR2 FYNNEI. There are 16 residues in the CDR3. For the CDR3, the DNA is TGTGCCAGCATTAACCCCCCCCGGGACAGGGGTTACGAGCAGTACTTC. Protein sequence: CASINPPRDRGYEQYF.

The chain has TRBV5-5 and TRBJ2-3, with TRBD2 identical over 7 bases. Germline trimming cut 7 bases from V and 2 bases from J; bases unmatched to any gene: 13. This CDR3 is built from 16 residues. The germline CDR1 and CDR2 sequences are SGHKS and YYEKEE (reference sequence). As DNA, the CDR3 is TGTGCCAGCTTGGGGTCGGCTAGCGGATACACAGATACGCAGTATTTT. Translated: CASLGSASGYTDTQYF.

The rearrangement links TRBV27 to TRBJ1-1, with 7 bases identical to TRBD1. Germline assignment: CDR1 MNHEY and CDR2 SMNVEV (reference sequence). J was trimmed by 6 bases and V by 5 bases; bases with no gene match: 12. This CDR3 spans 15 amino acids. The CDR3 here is CASSIVADRVPEAFF. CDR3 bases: TGTGCCAGCAGTATCGTTGCAGACAGGGTCCCTGAAGCTTTCTTT.

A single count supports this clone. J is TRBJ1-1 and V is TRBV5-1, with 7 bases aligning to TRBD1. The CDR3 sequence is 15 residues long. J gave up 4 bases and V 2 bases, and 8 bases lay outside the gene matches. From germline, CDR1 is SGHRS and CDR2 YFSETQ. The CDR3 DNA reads TGCGCCAGCAGCTTCTTTACAGGGGAGGCCACTGAAGCTTTCTTT. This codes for CASSFFTGEATEAFF.